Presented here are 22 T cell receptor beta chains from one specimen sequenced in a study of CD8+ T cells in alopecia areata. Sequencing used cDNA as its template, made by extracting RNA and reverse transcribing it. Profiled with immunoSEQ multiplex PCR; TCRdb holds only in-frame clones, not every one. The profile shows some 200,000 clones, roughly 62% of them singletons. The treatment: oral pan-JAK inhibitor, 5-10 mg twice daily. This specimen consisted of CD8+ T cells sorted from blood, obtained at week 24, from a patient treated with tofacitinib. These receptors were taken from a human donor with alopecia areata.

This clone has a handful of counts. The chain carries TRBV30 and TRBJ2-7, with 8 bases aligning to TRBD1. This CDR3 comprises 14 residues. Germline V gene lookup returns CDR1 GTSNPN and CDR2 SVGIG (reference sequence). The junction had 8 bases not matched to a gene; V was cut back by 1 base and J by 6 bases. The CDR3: CAWSGGQGPVEQYF. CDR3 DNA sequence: TGTGCCTGGAGTGGAGGACAGGGCCCGGTCGAGCAGTACTTC.

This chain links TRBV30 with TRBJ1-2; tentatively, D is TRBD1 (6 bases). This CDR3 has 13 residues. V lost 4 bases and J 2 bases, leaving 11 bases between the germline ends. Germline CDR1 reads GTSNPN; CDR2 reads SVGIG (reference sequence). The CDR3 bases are TGTGCCTGGATTACTACAGGGAACTATGGCTACACCTTC. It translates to CAWITTGNYGYTF. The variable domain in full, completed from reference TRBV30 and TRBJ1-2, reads SQTIHQWPATLVQPVGSPLSLECTVEGTSNPNLYWYRQAAGRGLQLLFYSVGIGQISSEVPQNLSASRPQDRQFILSSKKLLLSDSGFYLCAWITTGNYGYTFGSGTRLTVV.

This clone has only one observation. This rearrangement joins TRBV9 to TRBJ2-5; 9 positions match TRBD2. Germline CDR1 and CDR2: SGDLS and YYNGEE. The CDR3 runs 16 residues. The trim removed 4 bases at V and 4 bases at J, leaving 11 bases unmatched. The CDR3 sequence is CASSPTGGGAGETQYF. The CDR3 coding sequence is TGTGCCAGCAGCCCAACCGGCGGGGGGGCGGGAGAGACCCAGTACTTC.

The CDR3 nucleotides read TGTGCCAGCAGCTTGCCTGACACTGAAGCTTTCTTT. Its translation is CASSLPDTEAFF. The chain recombines TRBV7-9 with TRBJ1-1, with D unclear. Trimming shortened V by 3 bases and J by 3 bases, and 5 bases separated the two germline ends. The germline V gene has CDR1 SEHNR and CDR2 FQNEAQ (reference sequence). This CDR3 is 12 amino acids long.

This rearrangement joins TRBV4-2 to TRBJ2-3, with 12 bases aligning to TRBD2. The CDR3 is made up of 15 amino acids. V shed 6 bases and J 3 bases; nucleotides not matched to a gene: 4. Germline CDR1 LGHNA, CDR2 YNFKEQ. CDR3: CASRPLAGGTDTQYF. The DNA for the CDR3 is TGTGCCAGCAGACCCCTAGCGGGGGGGACAGATACGCAGTATTTT.

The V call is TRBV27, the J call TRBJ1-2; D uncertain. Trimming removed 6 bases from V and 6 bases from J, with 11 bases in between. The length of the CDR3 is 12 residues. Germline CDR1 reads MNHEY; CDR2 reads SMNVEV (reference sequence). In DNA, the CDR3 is TGTGCCAGCAGGCGTATTGGGGATGGCTACACCTTC. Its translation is CASRRIGDGYTF.

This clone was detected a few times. CDR3 sequence reads: CASSLRGSAEQYF. The CDR3 coding sequence is TGTGCCAGCAGCTTACGGGGTAGTGCGGAGCAGTACTTC. The chain couples TRBV7-9 to TRBJ2-7; the D gene is possibly TRBD2 (5 bases). This CDR3 spans 13 amino acids. V lost 2 bases, J lost 7 bases, and 12 bases lay in between. CDR1 is SEHNR, CDR2 FQNEAQ, per germline (reference sequence). Complete variable domain (other parts from reference TRBV7-9 and TRBJ2-7): DTGVSQNPRHKITKRGQNVTFRCDPISEHNRLYWYRQTLGQGPEFLTYFQNEAQLEKSRLLSDRFSAERPKGSFSTLEIQRTEQGDSAMYLCASSLRGSAEQYFGPGTRLTVT.

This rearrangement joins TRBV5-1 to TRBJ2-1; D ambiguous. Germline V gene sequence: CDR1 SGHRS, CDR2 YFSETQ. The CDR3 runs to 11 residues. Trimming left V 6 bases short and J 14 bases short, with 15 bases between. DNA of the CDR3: TGCGCCAGCACTTTCGGGCCGGACGAGTTCTTC. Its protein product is CASTFGPDEFF.

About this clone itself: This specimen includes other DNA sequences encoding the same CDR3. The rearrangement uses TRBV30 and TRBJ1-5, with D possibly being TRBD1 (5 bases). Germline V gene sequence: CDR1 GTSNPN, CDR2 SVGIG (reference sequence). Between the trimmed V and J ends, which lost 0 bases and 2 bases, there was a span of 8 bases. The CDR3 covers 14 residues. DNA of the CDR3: TGTGCCTGGAGTGTTGGGGGAGGCAATCAGCCCCAGCATTTT. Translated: CAWSVGGGNQPQHF.

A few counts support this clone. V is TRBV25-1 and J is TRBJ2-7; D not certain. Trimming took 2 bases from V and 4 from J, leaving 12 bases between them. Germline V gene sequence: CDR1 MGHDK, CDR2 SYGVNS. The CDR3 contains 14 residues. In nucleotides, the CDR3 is TGTGCCAGCAGTGAACGGCGGACCCCTTACGAGCAGTACTTC. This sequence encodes CASSERRTPYEQYF.

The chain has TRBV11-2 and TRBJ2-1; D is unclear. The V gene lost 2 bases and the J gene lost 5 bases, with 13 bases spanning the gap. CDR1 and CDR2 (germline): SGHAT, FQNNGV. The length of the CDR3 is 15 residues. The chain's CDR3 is CASSLRVVRDNEQFF. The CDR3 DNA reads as TGTGCCAGCAGCTTAAGGGTCGTCCGGGACAATGAGCAGTTCTTC.

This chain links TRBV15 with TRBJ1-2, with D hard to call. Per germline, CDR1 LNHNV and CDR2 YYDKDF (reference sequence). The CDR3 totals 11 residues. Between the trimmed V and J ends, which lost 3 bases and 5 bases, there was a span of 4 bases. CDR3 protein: CATSSQYGYTF. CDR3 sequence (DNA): TGTGCCACCAGCAGCCAATATGGCTACACCTTC.

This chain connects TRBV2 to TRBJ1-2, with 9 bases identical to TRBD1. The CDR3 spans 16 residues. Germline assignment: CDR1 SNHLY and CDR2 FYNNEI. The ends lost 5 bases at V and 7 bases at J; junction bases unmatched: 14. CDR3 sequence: CASSISQDRGKIGYTF. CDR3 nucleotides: TGTGCCAGCAGTATTTCTCAGGACAGGGGAAAAATTGGCTACACCTTC.

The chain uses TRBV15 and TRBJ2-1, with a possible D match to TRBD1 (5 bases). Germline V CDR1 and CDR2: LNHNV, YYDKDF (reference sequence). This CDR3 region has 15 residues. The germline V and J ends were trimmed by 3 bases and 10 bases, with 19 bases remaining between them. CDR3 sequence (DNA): TGTGCCACCAGCAGCTCTAGGGGCTCTACTATGGAGCAGTTCTTC. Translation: CATSSSRGSTMEQFF.

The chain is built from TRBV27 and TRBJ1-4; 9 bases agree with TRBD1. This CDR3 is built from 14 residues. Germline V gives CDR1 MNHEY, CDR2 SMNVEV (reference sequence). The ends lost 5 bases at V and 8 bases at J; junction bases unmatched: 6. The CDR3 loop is CASSGTGPYEKLFF. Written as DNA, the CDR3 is TGTGCCAGCAGTGGGACAGGGCCGTACGAAAAACTGTTTTTT.

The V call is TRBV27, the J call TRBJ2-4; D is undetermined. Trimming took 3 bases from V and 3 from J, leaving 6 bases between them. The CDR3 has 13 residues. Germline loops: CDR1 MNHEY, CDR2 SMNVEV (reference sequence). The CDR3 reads CASSFSDKNIQYF. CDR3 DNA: TGTGCCAGCAGTTTCTCGGACAAAAACATTCAGTACTTC.

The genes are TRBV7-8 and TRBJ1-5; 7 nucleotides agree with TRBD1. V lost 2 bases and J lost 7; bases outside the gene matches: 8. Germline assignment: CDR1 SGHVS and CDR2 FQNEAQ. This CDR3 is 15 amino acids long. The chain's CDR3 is CASSLRQGLGQPQHF. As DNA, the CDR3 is TGTGCCAGCAGCTTACGACAGGGCCTAGGACAGCCCCAGCATTTT.

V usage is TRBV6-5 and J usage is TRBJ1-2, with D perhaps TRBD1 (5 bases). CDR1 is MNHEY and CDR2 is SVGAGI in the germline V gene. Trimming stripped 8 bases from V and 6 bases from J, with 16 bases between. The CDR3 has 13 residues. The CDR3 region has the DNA TGTGCCAGCGGGAAGAGACAGAGGGATGGCTACACCTTC. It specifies CASGKRQRDGYTF.

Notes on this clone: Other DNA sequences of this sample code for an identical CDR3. CDR3 sequence reads: CASSLSPADTQYF. As DNA, the CDR3 is TGCGCCAGCAGCTTGAGTCCCGCAGATACGCAGTATTTT. The gene calls are TRBV5-1 and TRBJ2-3; D is unresolved. CDR1 is SGHRS, CDR2 YFSETQ, per germline. The CDR3 loop spans 13 amino acids. V was shortened by 1 base and J by 4 bases, with 7 bases between the two germline ends.

The CDR3 region has the DNA TGCGCCAGCAGCTTGTTTGCACAGAACACTGAAGCTTTCTTT. It is translated as CASSLFAQNTEAFF. The chain recombines TRBV5-1 with TRBJ1-1; the D is unclear. Germline CDR1 reads SGHRS; CDR2 reads YFSETQ. The CDR3 is made up of 14 amino acids. The ends were cut back, 1 base at V and 1 base at J, with 8 bases in the middle.

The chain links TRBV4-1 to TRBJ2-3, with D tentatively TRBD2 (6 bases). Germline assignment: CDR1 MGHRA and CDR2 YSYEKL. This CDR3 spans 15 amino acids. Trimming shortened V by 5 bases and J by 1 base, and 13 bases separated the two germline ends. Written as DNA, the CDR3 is TGCGCCAGCAGCGCCGCCCAGCGGGGCACAGATACGCAGTATTTT. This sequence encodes CASSAAQRGTDTQYF.

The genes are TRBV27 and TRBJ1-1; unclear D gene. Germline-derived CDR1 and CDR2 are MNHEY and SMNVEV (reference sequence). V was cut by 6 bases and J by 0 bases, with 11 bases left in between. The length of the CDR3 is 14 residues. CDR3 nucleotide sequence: TGTGCCAGCAGCAAAATCCAGATGAACACTGAAGCTTTCTTT. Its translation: CASSKIQMNTEAFF.